These 26 T cell receptor beta chains were sequenced from one sample in a study of T cell changes during pregnancy in multiple sclerosis. The method was immunoSEQ multiplex PCR; TCRdb's version includes in-frame clones alone and lacks a portion of them. The sample holds 45,000 to 50,000 clones, 94% seen once. The sequences come from CD8+ T cells from peripheral blood mononuclear cells, collected in the first trimester of pregnancy. The source of these receptors is a female donor with multiple sclerosis, enrolled in a pregnancy study.

This sequence joins TRBV4-2 and TRBJ2-7, with D perhaps TRBD1 (7 bases). The germline gives CDR1 LGHNA, CDR2 YNFKEQ. The CDR3 runs to 15 residues. Trimming removed 3 bases from V and 2 bases from J, with 14 bases in between. For the CDR3, the DNA is TGTGCCAGCAGCCACCCAGGGGGACTTGCCTACGAGCAGTACTTC. Protein product: CASSHPGGLAYEQYF.

The CDR3 reads CASSSDWNYEQYF. CDR3 nucleotide sequence: TGTGCCAGCAGCTCCGACTGGAATTACGAGCAGTACTTC. The chain employs TRBV7-9 and TRBJ2-7; D is uncertain. The ends were cut back, 4 bases at V and 4 bases at J, with 11 bases in the middle. This CDR3 region has 13 residues. CDR1 is SEHNR, CDR2 FQNEAQ, per germline (reference sequence).

The chain carries TRBV5-4 and TRBJ2-5; the match to TRBD1 covers 7 bases. The V segment lost 0 bases and the J segment 1 base; nucleotides outside the gene matches: 3. The CDR3 covers 15 residues. The V gene's germline CDR1 is SGHNT and CDR2 YYREEE (reference sequence). The DNA for the CDR3 is TGTGCCAGCAGCTTGGAGACAGGGACCCAAGAGACCCAGTACTTC. Translated, it gives CASSLETGTQETQYF.

The chain recombines TRBV6-1 with TRBJ2-2; weak D call: TRBD2 (5 bases). Trimming pared 5 bases from V and 4 bases from J, leaving 11 bases between. Per the germline V gene, CDR1 is MNHNS and CDR2 is SASEGT. This CDR3 region has 14 residues. The CDR3 coding sequence is TGTGCCAGCAGTTTTGGGAGAATCACCGGGGAGCTGTTTTTT. Its translation is CASSFGRITGELFF.

This chain connects TRBV10-3 to TRBJ2-3; 9 bases line up with TRBD2. The junction had 10 bases not matched to a gene; V was cut back by 0 bases and J by 0 bases. The CDR3 contains 19 residues. Per germline, CDR1 ENHRY and CDR2 SYGVKD. The CDR3 DNA reads as TGTGCCATCAGTGAGTCGATAGCGGGAGTTGTAACTAGCACAGATACGCAGTATTTT. Its protein is CAISESIAGVVTSTDTQYF.

The sample holds one count of this clone. The chain uses TRBV5-4 and TRBJ2-1; D is perhaps TRBD2 (6 bases). The CDR3 consists of 13 residues. Germline assignment: CDR1 SGHNT and CDR2 YYREEE (reference sequence). The V end lost 7 bases, the J end lost 9 bases, and 17 bases lay between the germline ends. The CDR3, as DNA: TGTGCCAGCTCGGGACGAGATAGCGGTGAGCAGTTCTTC. It codes for CASSGRDSGEQFF.

The J gene is TRBJ1-5, the V gene TRBV7-7; 11 bases are a match to TRBD1. The germline CDR1 and CDR2 sequences are SSHAT and FNYEAQ (reference sequence). The CDR3 consists of 16 residues. The V gene end was trimmed by 8 bases and the J gene end by 1 base; junction bases not matched to a gene: 7. CDR3 region: CASPEGQGGSNQPQHF. Written as DNA, the CDR3 is TGTGCCAGCCCCGAGGGACAGGGGGGGAGCAATCAGCCCCAGCATTTT.

The V and J genes are TRBV18 and TRBJ1-1, with 9 bases matching TRBD1. The junction had 6 bases not matched to a gene; V was cut back by 3 bases and J by 7 bases. Looked up from germline, CDR1 is KGHSH and CDR2 is LQKENI. This CDR3 is 14 amino acids long. The CDR3 sequence: CASSPRDREGEAFF. For the CDR3, the DNA is TGTGCCAGCTCACCTAGGGACAGGGAGGGTGAAGCTTTCTTT.

The rearrangement joins TRBV4-1 to TRBJ1-1, with D perhaps matching TRBD1 (6 bases). There are 13 residues in the CDR3. Germline CDR1 MGHRA, CDR2 YSYEKL. Trimming cost V 0 bases and J 4 bases, with 6 bases left between them. The CDR3 here is CASSQEDSTEAFF. In DNA form, the CDR3 reads TGCGCCAGCAGCCAAGAGGACAGCACTGAAGCTTTCTTT.

The chain employs TRBV27 and TRBJ2-2; 8 bases are a match to TRBD1. The CDR3 length is 13 residues. J gave up 7 bases and V 3 bases, and 1 base lay outside the gene matches. From germline, CDR1 is MNHEY and CDR2 SMNVEV (reference sequence). This chain's CDR3 is CASSFGQGGELFF. The CDR3 DNA reads as TGTGCCAGCAGTTTCGGACAGGGCGGGGAGCTGTTTTTT.

In its sample, this clone was seen once. The gene calls are TRBV25-1 and TRBJ2-1, with 10 bases that match TRBD2. The CDR3 spans 15 residues. Losses at the gene ends were 6 bases for V and 9 bases for J; bases not matched to a gene: 11. CDR1 and CDR2 (germline): MGHDK, SYGVNS. The CDR3 region is CASSPGLAAYGEQFF. The CDR3 DNA reads TGTGCCAGCAGCCCAGGACTAGCGGCCTACGGTGAGCAGTTCTTC.

The rearrangement joins TRBV7-9 to TRBJ2-2; the match to TRBD1 covers 12 bases. The trim removed 11 bases at V and 4 bases at J, leaving 2 bases unmatched. There are 13 residues in the CDR3. Germline assignment: CDR1 SEHNR and CDR2 FQNEAQ (reference sequence). This chain's CDR3 is CAGDRGPTGELFF. The CDR3 DNA reads TGTGCCGGGGACAGGGGGCCCACCGGGGAGCTGTTTTTT.

V and J are TRBV9 and TRBJ2-3, with TRBD2 identical over 10 bases. The ends lost 2 bases at V and 4 bases at J; junction bases unmatched: 4. The CDR3 consists of 15 residues. CDR1 is SGDLS, CDR2 YYNGEE, per germline. The CDR3 region is CASSVGTSVADTQYF. The CDR3 coding sequence is TGTGCCAGCAGCGTGGGGACTAGCGTGGCAGATACGCAGTATTTT. Complete variable domain (other parts from reference TRBV9 and TRBJ2-3): DSGVTQTPKHLITATGQRVTLRCSPRSGDLSVYWYQQSLDQGLQFLIQYYNGEERAKGNILERFSAQQFPDLHSELNLSSLELGDSALYFCASSVGTSVADTQYFGPGTRLTVL.

CDR3 nucleotide sequence: TGTGCCAGCAGTTCTACAGGGGGCGGCTTCACTGAAGCTTTCTTT. Its translation is CASSSTGGGFTEAFF. The V gene is TRBV27, the J gene TRBJ1-1; 9 positions agree with TRBD1. The CDR3 consists of 15 residues. Germline V lookup: CDR1 MNHEY, CDR2 SMNVEV (reference sequence). Trimming cost V 4 bases and J 4 bases; bases outside gene matches: 7.

This clone was counted a few times. The V and J genes are TRBV25-1 and TRBJ2-7; tentative D call: TRBD1 (6 bases). CDR1 and CDR2 from the germline V gene are MGHDK and SYGVNS. Trimming stripped 8 bases from V and 5 bases from J, with 16 bases between. The CDR3 has 13 amino acids. The chain's CDR3 is CASAPTGGDEQYF. CDR3 DNA: TGTGCCAGCGCCCCGACAGGCGGCGACGAGCAGTACTTC.

In DNA, the CDR3 is TGTGCCATCAGTGGAGGGGGGGGAGGTCTGGATGGCTACACCTTC. As protein: CAISGGGGGLDGYTF. The chain uses TRBV10-3 and TRBJ1-2; possibly TRBD1 for D (6 bases). Germline V lookup: CDR1 ENHRY, CDR2 SYGVKD. CDR3 length: 15 residues. V was clipped by 4 bases and J by 6 bases, with 18 bases between them.

The chain combines TRBV27 with TRBJ1-1, with D perhaps matching TRBD1 (5 bases). The CDR3 runs 13 residues. Germline assignment: CDR1 MNHEY and CDR2 SMNVEV (reference sequence). V shed 5 bases and J shed 3 bases, with 10 bases lying between them. The CDR3 nucleotides are TGTGCCAGCAGTGTAGGGGTTTACACTGAAGCTTTCTTT. Its protein is CASSVGVYTEAFF.

This clone appeared once. The chain joins TRBV27 to TRBJ2-6; tentatively, D is TRBD2 (6 bases). The CDR3 sequence is 17 residues long. The V end was cut by 0 bases, the J end by 2 bases, with 11 bases between. Germline CDR1 MNHEY, CDR2 SMNVEV (reference sequence). DNA for the CDR3: TGTGCCAGCAGTTTATCGCCTTGGGGGGCTGGGGCCAACGTCCTGACTTTC. Protein product: CASSLSPWGAGANVLTF.

The sample holds one count of this clone. This sequence joins TRBV7-2 and TRBJ2-1; 7 bases line up with TRBD2. The CDR3 covers 15 residues. V lost 5 bases to trimming and J lost 0 bases; unmatched junction nucleotides: 4. Looked up from germline, CDR1 is SGHTA and CDR2 is FQGNSA. The DNA of the CDR3 is TGTGCCAGCAGCCACGGACTAGGCTCCTACAATGAGCAGTTCTTC. Residues: CASSHGLGSYNEQFF.

The genes are TRBV5-5 and TRBJ2-1; weak D call: TRBD2 (5 bases). The CDR3 is made up of 14 amino acids. Germline V gene sequence: CDR1 SGHKS, CDR2 YYEKEE (reference sequence). V was cut by 3 bases and J by 2 bases, with 9 bases left in between. The chain's CDR3 is CASSSLGTYNEQFF. CDR3 bases: TGTGCCAGCAGCTCCCTCGGGACCTACAATGAGCAGTTCTTC.

This chain joins TRBV7-6 and TRBJ2-2; D perhaps matches TRBD2 (6 bases). V was trimmed by 2 bases and J by 4 bases, leaving 11 bases between them. The CDR3 has 15 amino acids. Germline V gene lookup returns CDR1 SGHVS and CDR2 FNYEAQ. The CDR3 loop is CASSLPPGGTGELFF. Written as DNA, the CDR3 is TGTGCCAGCAGCTTACCCCCCGGGGGCACCGGGGAGCTGTTTTTT. The whole variable domain, filled in from reference TRBV7-6 and TRBJ2-2, reads GAGVSQSPRYKVTKRGQDVALRCDPISGHVSLYWYRQALGQGPEFLTYFNYEAQQDKSGLPNDRFSAERPEGSISTLTIQRTEQRDSAMYRCASSLPPGGTGELFFGEGSRLTVL.

This chain links TRBV9 with TRBJ1-2; the match to TRBD1 covers 7 bases. Unmatched junction bases numbered 10, after V lost 4 bases and J lost 7 bases. Germline assignment: CDR1 SGDLS and CDR2 YYNGEE. This CDR3 is 14 amino acids long. In DNA, the CDR3 is TGTGCCAGCAGCCCCGCCCTAAGGGGGCCTGGCTACACCTTC. Encoded protein: CASSPALRGPGYTF.

The chain combines TRBV5-1 with TRBJ2-3; 9 bases agree with TRBD1. The germline CDR1 and CDR2 sequences are SGHRS and YFSETQ. This CDR3 comprises 15 residues. V lost 4 bases to trimming and J lost 0 bases; unmatched junction nucleotides: 3. The CDR3 spells CASSNGQGSTDTQYF. Written as DNA, the CDR3 is TGCGCCAGCAGCAACGGACAGGGGAGCACAGATACGCAGTATTTT.

The V and J genes are TRBV29-1 and TRBJ2-1; D unclear. The CDR3 totals 11 residues. V gave up 3 bases and J gave up 2 bases, with 2 bases separating them. CDR1 is SQVTM, CDR2 ANQGSEA, per germline. The chain's CDR3 is CSVDTYNEQFF. In DNA form, the CDR3 reads TGCAGCGTTGATACCTACAATGAGCAGTTCTTC.

This clone was counted once. The rearrangement links TRBV18 to TRBJ2-2, with 7 bases fitting TRBD1. The length of the CDR3 is 14 residues. The junction had 2 bases not matched to a gene; V was cut back by 4 bases and J by 3 bases. From germline, CDR1 is KGHSH and CDR2 LQKENI. CDR3 sequence (DNA): TGTGCCAGCTCACGTACAGGGGACACCGGGGAGCTGTTTTTT. This translates into CASSRTGDTGELFF.

In this sample, this clone turned up once. The CDR3 DNA reads as TGTGCCAGCACTGGGGAGGACTCCTCCTACGAGCAGTACTTC. Protein sequence: CASTGEDSSYEQYF. This rearrangement joins TRBV2 to TRBJ2-7, with a weak D call TRBD2 (6 bases). Per the germline V gene, CDR1 is SNHLY and CDR2 is FYNNEI. The CDR3 consists of 14 residues. Trimming pared 7 bases from V and 0 bases from J, leaving 13 bases between.